This passage covers 20 T cell receptor beta chains from one sample sequenced in a study of shared clonotypes between healthy human individuals (dated by TCRdb to the early 2020s). The library was obtained by the immunoSEQ multiplex PCR assay. The source is immuneACCESS, and TCRdb retained only in-frame sequences with V and J called. Part of the clones is not carried over; for the studies checked, unresolved V genes explain less than half of this, and the remainder is unexplained. The sample yields 200,000 to 250,000 clones; about 69% were counted once. The leading ten clones occupy around 10% of the sample. Source material: memory CD4+ T cells sorted from blood. In light of the paper, this sample's cell subset or site label describes: CD45RA-negative fraction. All receptors derive from a man aged 25 to 45 in good health.

This clone was observed a handful of times. The chain couples TRBV18 to TRBJ2-5; perhaps TRBD2 as D (5 bases). CDR3 length: 15 amino acids. Looked up from germline, CDR1 is KGHSH and CDR2 is LQKENI. Deletions cut 3 bases from V and 5 bases from J, with 16 bases between. CDR3 protein: CASSPRSSRGETQYF. For the CDR3, the DNA is TGTGCCAGCTCACCCCGGTCGTCCCGCGGGGAGACCCAGTACTTC.

V usage is TRBV28 and J usage is TRBJ2-1, with D tentatively TRBD1 (6 bases). This CDR3 region has 14 residues. Germline CDR1 and CDR2: MDHEN and SYDVKM. V lost 9 bases and J lost 7, with 19 bases in between. DNA for the CDR3: TGTGCCAGTGAGGGGTCGAACAGGGTTAATGAGCAGTTCTTC. Residues: CASEGSNRVNEQFF.

This clone was seen only once. The V call is TRBV9, the J call TRBJ2-7, with 8 bases fitting TRBD2. CDR3 length: 16 residues. V shed 0 bases and J 0 bases; nucleotides not matched to a gene: 5. Germline CDR1 is SGDLS and CDR2 is YYNGEE. The CDR3 spells CASSVGLAGYSYEQYF. CDR3 DNA sequence: TGTGCCAGCAGCGTAGGTCTAGCGGGCTACTCCTACGAGCAGTACTTC.

This chain links TRBV4-3 with TRBJ1-2; 9 nucleotides align to TRBD1. CDR1 and CDR2 from the germline V gene are LGHNA and YSLEER. V lost 0 bases and J lost 4; bases outside the gene matches: 0. The CDR3 spans 14 residues. Here the CDR3 DNA reads TGCGCCAGCAGCCAAGAGGGACAGGGCTATGGCTACACCTTC. Translating gives CASSQEGQGYGYTF.

This chain uses TRBV11-2 with TRBJ2-1; 16 bases line up with TRBD2. V lost 5 bases and J lost 9; bases outside the gene matches: 7. In germline, CDR1 is SGHAT, CDR2 FQNNGV. This CDR3 spans 16 amino acids. DNA of the CDR3: TGTGCCAGCAGCCCGGGGACTAGCGGGAGGGATGGTGAGCAGTTCTTC. Encoded protein: CASSPGTSGRDGEQFF.

This clone has a handful of counts. The V call is TRBV25-1, the J call TRBJ2-2; TRBD2 might be the D (6 bases). The CDR3 consists of 13 residues. V was cut by 4 bases and J by 7 bases, with 10 bases left in between. Germline-derived CDR1 and CDR2 are MGHDK and SYGVNS. The CDR3 reads CASSGGTGGELFF. DNA for the CDR3: TGTGCCAGCAGTGGGGGGACTGGCGGGGAGCTGTTTTTT.

The J gene is TRBJ2-3, the V gene TRBV5-1; D possibly matches TRBD1 or TRBD2 (5 bases each). CDR1 is SGHRS and CDR2 is YFSETQ in the germline V gene. Trimming removed 1 base at V and 0 bases at J, with 12 bases between. The CDR3 runs to 16 residues. CDR3 sequence (DNA): TGCGCCAGCAGCTTGAGGGGCGGGCTAAGCACAGATACGCAGTATTTT. Translated: CASSLRGGLSTDTQYF.

The rearrangement uses TRBV5-1 and TRBJ1-2; 7 bases map to TRBD1. The CDR3 has 15 residues. Germline-derived CDR1 and CDR2 are SGHRS and YFSETQ. J was trimmed by 6 bases and V by 4 bases; bases with no gene match: 12. CDR3 sequence reads: CASSRPEGAQDGYTF. The DNA for the CDR3 is TGCGCCAGCAGCCGCCCGGAGGGGGCGCAGGATGGCTACACCTTC. Combining the CDR3 with reference TRBV5-1 and TRBJ1-2 gives the whole variable domain KAGVTQTPRYLIKTRGQQVTLSCSPISGHRSVSWYQQTPGQGLQFLFEYFSETQRNKGNFPGRFSGRQFSNSRSEMNVSTLELGDSALYLCASSRPEGAQDGYTFGSGTRLTVV.

The chain links TRBV27 to TRBJ1-1, with D possibly matching TRBD1 (6 bases). V dropped 4 bases and J dropped 5 bases, with 14 bases sitting between them. This CDR3 is built from 14 residues. The V gene's germline CDR1 is MNHEY and CDR2 SMNVEV (reference sequence). The CDR3, as DNA: TGTGCCAGCAGTTCCCAACTACAGGGAACTGAAGCTTTCTTT. Its protein is CASSSQLQGTEAFF.

This clone was seen a handful of times. This CDR3 is also generated by other DNA sequences in the sample. The chain uses TRBV9 and TRBJ2-3, with D perhaps matching TRBD2 (5 bases). V was shortened by 4 bases and J by 0 bases, with 9 bases between the two germline ends. Germline V gives CDR1 SGDLS, CDR2 YYNGEE. CDR3 length: 14 amino acids. As DNA, the CDR3 is TGTGCCAGCAGCCCCGGGGTCAGCACAGATACGCAGTATTTT. This encodes CASSPGVSTDTQYF.

CDR3 sequence: CATSSGQGWDTDTQYF. The CDR3 DNA reads TGTGCCACCAGCAGCGGACAGGGTTGGGACACAGATACGCAGTATTTT. The rearrangement links TRBV15 to TRBJ2-3, with 8 nucleotides matching TRBD1. The germline CDR1 and CDR2 sequences are LNHNV and YYDKDF (reference sequence). Germline trimming cut 3 bases from V and 2 bases from J; bases unmatched to any gene: 7. This CDR3 is built from 16 residues.

The chain is built from TRBV5-4 and TRBJ2-2; D remains ambiguous. The germline V and J ends were trimmed by 2 bases and 4 bases, with 6 bases remaining between them. From germline, CDR1 is SGHNT and CDR2 YYREEE (reference sequence). The CDR3 totals 13 residues. CDR3 loop: CASSLLSTGELFF. In DNA form, the CDR3 reads TGTGCCAGCAGCTTACTGAGCACCGGGGAGCTGTTTTTT.

This clone was recorded a few times. The chain combines TRBV9 with TRBJ1-1, with D unclear. The CDR3 sequence is 14 residues long. Germline lookup yields CDR1 SGDLS and CDR2 YYNGEE. V was clipped by 1 base and J by 5 bases, with 12 bases between them. The CDR3 is CASSVLPRVTEAFF. The CDR3 region has the DNA TGTGCCAGCAGCGTACTCCCCCGGGTTACTGAAGCTTTCTTT.

V is TRBV9 and J is TRBJ1-5; D not resolved. The germline V gene has CDR1 SGDLS and CDR2 YYNGEE. The CDR3 is made up of 13 amino acids. V lost 2 bases and J lost 9, with 12 bases in between. The chain's CDR3 is CASSVGPSSPQHF. In nucleotides, the CDR3 is TGTGCCAGCAGCGTCGGACCTTCCTCGCCCCAGCATTTT.

This clone was detected only a few times. The chain couples TRBV29-1 to TRBJ1-1; D remains unclear. The CDR3 loop spans 13 amino acids. V gave up 4 bases and J gave up 0 bases, with 9 bases separating them. Germline CDR1 SQVTM, CDR2 ANQGSEA. CDR3 in DNA: TGCAGCGTTGTAAGGCGGATGAACACTGAAGCTTTCTTT. Translating it yields CSVVRRMNTEAFF. The variable domain in full, with the rest retrieved from reference TRBV29-1 and TRBJ1-1, is SAVISQKPSRDICQRGTSLTIQCQVDSQVTMMFWYRQQPGQSLTLIATANQGSEATYESGFVIDKFPISRPNLTFSTLTVSNMSPEDSSIYLCSVVRRMNTEAFFGQGTRLTVV.

The chain links TRBV30 to TRBJ2-3; the D is unclear. Looked up from germline, CDR1 is GTSNPN and CDR2 is SVGIG (reference sequence). V lost 3 bases and J lost 4, with 11 bases in between. This CDR3 region has 13 residues. The CDR3 protein is CAWSDARSDTQYF. Here the CDR3 DNA reads TGTGCCTGGAGCGACGCGAGATCAGATACGCAGTATTTT.

The V and J genes are TRBV5-4 and TRBJ2-7; D may correspond to TRBD1 or TRBD2 (5 bases each). Germline CDR1 reads SGHNT; CDR2 reads YYREEE (reference sequence). CDR3 length: 13 residues. The V end was cut by 4 bases, the J end by 0 bases, with 8 bases between. The CDR3 nucleotides are TGTGCCAGCAGCCGGGGCCTCTCCTACGAGCAGTACTTC. Translation: CASSRGLSYEQYF.

The chain employs TRBV7-6 and TRBJ2-7; no clear D gene. The CDR3 loop spans 13 amino acids. Looked up from germline, CDR1 is SGHVS and CDR2 is FNYEAQ. The V end was cut by 2 bases, the J end by 6 bases, with 11 bases between. CDR3 coding DNA: TGTGCCAGCAGCTTAACACGTTCGGGCGAGCAGTACTTC. Translation gives CASSLTRSGEQYF.

The CDR3 DNA follows: TGTGCCAGCAGCCAAGTTGGAGAGGTCTGGACAGGAGGGCAGCCCCAGCATTTT. The encoded protein is CASSQVGEVWTGGQPQHF. The chain has TRBV4-2 and TRBJ1-5, with 7 bases fitting TRBD1. This CDR3 spans 18 amino acids. Trimming took 1 base from V and 7 from J; bases not matched to a gene: 16. CDR1 LGHNA and CDR2 YNFKEQ come from the germline V gene.

This sequence joins TRBV11-2 and TRBJ2-1; 10 bases are a match to TRBD2. Trimming removed 4 bases from V and 4 bases from J; junction bases left unmatched: 4. Germline CDR1 is SGHAT and CDR2 is FQNNGV. This CDR3 spans 15 amino acids. The CDR3 coding sequence is TGTGCCAGCAGCTCGGGACTAGCGTGGTACAATGAGCAGTTCTTC. It specifies CASSSGLAWYNEQFF.